The sequence of this TCR beta chain was determined in a study of shared clonotypes between healthy human individuals. Using immunoSEQ multiplex PCR, the repertoire was profiled, and TCRdb retains in-frame clones only, with some absent. The table includes under 700,000 clones, roughly 95% detected once. CD45RO-negative cells were positively selected for CCR7, leaving out terminally differentiated effector memory CD45RA+ cells. The V end was cut by 5 bases, the J end by 9 bases, with 14 bases between. Germline V gene data show CDR1 as SQVTM and CDR2 as ANQGSEA. This CDR3 comprises 12 residues. The chain couples TRBV29-1 to TRBJ2-1; no clear D. Material: naive CD8+ T cells sorted from blood. The source is a woman in her 30s in good health. CDR3 amino acids: CSVPVYSTEQFF. The CDR3 bases are TGCAGCGTTCCGGTCTACTCAACTGAGCAGTTCTTC.